This T cell receptor (beta chain) was recorded in a study of pediatric ulcerative colitis. Broader study findings: A couple of rectal clonotypes were found only in ulcerative colitis patients, all of them.

The germline V gene encodes CDR1 SGHTS and CDR2 YDEGEE. Trimming took 1 base from V and 7 from J, leaving 18 bases between them. The CDR3 runs to 16 residues. A word on this clone: Its antigen is unidentified.

Generated by immunoSEQ multiplex PCR, the TCRdb table keeps only in-frame clones and is missing some. The table records 57,000 or so clones, 87% of them present only once. This sequence originates from a boy aged 10-17 years who was a control in a study of pediatric ulcerative colitis. Sequencing used blood. The rearrangement links TRBV5-8 to TRBJ2-1; D call uncertain. Here the CDR3 reads CASSLRLVSPGNEQFF. CDR3 bases: TGTGCCAGCAGCTTGCGACTGGTAAGCCCCGGGAATGAGCAGTTCTTC.